The T cell receptor (beta chain) described here comes from a study of regulatory T cells in long-lasting Graves disease. The overall study: Newly diagnosed Graves' patients had taken antithyroid drugs under 3 months.

Building of the TCR beta libraries involved iRepertoire HTBI primers and Arm-PCR of CDR3 regions. Via MiXCR, TCRdb re-called the multiplex PCR reads, giving one row per CDR3 protein. Of 400,000 to 500,000 distinct CDR3 sequences in the sample, about 14% were seen once. Time point noted: newly diagnosed GD, antithyroid drugs for less than 3 months. RNA isolated from PBMCs was used to make the TCR library. Germline CDR1 and CDR2: SGHRS and YFSETQ. Germline trimming cut 0 bases from V and 2 bases from J; bases unmatched to any gene: 7. This CDR3 has 18 amino acids. These data were likewise used in another study, on T cells in Graves' hyperthyroidism and ophthalmopathy. As that study records: The hyperthyroidism patients had all been newly diagnosed, and their disease duration was under 2 months. Their ages ranged from 18 to 65 years. Most thyroid-expanded clonotypes above 0.001 were also found in blood.

This TCR was sampled from a woman aged 45-65 years with Graves disease. The sample here was peripheral blood mononuclear cells (PBMCs), taken at new diagnosis, from a patient treated with antithyroid drugs. This chain uses TRBV5-1 with TRBJ2-1; 11 bases map to TRBD2. CDR3 DNA: TGCGCCAGCAGCTTGGTGGGGATTAGCGGGAGGGCCTACAATGAGCAGTTCTTC. It yields the protein CASSLVGISGRAYNEQFF.